This T cell receptor (beta chain) is drawn from a study of cytomegalovirus exposure and HLA in healthy donors. 13 Jbeta primers and 60 Vbeta primers were used for the PCR. Authors' methods: In a later analysis, approximately 73 million unique TCR beta chains included roughly 11 million shared by two or more donors. Repertoires were generated with immunoSEQ multiplex PCR, while TCRdb's copy carries only in-frame clones and drops some. The V and J calls and the clone size are those of that table, but D and trimming were determined from the DNA. The top ten hold roughly 6% of the sample, which has under 45,000 clones, 80% seen once. Findings and caveats of the study: A few V segments could not be told apart, such as TRBV6-2 and TRBV6-3, and were left out.

Germline V gene sequence: CDR1 SGHNT, CDR2 YYREEE (reference sequence). V lost 0 bases and J 3 bases, leaving 12 bases between the germline ends. The CDR3 length is 15 residues. Comment on this clone: The antigen is not known.

This sequence originates from a male donor in good health and CMV-seronegative. The chain uses TRBV5-4 and TRBJ1-1; perhaps TRBD1 as D (6 bases). Sequenced: PBMCs. For the CDR3, the DNA is TGTGCCAGCAGCTTGGGGGCGGGGGCGGACACTGAAGCTTTCTTT. Protein sequence: CASSLGAGADTEAFF.